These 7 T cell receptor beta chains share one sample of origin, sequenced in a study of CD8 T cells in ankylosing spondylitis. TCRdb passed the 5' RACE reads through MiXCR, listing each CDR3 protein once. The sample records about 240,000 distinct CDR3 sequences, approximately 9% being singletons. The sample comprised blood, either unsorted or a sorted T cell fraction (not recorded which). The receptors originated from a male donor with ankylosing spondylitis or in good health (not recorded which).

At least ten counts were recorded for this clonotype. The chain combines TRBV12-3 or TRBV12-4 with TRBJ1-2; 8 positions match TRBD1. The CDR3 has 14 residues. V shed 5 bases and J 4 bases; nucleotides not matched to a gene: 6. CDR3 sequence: CASSRPGGPYGYTF. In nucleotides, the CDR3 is TGTGCCAGCAGTCGCCCAGGGGGCCCCTATGGCTACACCTTC.

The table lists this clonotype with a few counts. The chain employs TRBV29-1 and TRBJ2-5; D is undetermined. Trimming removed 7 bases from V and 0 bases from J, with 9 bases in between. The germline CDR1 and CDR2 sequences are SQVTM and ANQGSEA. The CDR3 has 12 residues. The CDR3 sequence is CSARADQETQYF. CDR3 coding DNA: TGCAGCGCAAGGGCGGACCAAGAGACCCAGTACTTC.

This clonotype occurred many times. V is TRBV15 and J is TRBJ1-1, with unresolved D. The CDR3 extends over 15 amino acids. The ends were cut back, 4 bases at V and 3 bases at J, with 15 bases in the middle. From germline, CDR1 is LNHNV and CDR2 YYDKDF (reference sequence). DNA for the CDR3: TGTGCCACCAGCAAAACAGCGGATTGGGACACTGAAGCTTTCTTT. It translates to CATSKTADWDTEAFF.

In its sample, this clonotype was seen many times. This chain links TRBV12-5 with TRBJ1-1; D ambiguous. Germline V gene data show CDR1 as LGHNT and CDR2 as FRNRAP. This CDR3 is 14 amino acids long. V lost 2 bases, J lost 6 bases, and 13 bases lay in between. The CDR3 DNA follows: TGTGCTAGTGGTTTGAGATCGCTCGACGCTGAAGCTTTCTTT. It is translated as CASGLRSLDAEAFF.

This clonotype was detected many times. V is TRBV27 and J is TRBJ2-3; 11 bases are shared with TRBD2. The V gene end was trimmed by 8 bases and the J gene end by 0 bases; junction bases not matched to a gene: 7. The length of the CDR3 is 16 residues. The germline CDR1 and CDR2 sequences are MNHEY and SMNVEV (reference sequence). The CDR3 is CASSRLAGRSTDTQYF. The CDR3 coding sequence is TGTGCCAGCTCTCGACTAGCGGGGCGCAGCACAGATACGCAGTATTTT.

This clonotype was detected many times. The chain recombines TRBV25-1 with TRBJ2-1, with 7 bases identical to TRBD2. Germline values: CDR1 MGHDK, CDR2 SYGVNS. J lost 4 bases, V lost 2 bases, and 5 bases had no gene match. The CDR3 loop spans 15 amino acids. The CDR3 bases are TGTGCCAGCAGTGAACTGTCGGGGGGTTACAATGAGCAGTTCTTC. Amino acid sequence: CASSELSGGYNEQFF.

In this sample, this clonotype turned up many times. CDR3 nucleotides: TGTGCCAGCAGCTTACAGGGTCTGGGTGGCTACACCTTC. This sequence encodes CASSLQGLGGYTF. The chain employs TRBV7-3 and TRBJ1-2; weak D call: TRBD1 (5 bases). The CDR3 runs 13 residues. In germline, CDR1 is SGHTA, CDR2 FQGTGA. V lost 2 bases and J 7 bases, leaving 11 bases between the germline ends.